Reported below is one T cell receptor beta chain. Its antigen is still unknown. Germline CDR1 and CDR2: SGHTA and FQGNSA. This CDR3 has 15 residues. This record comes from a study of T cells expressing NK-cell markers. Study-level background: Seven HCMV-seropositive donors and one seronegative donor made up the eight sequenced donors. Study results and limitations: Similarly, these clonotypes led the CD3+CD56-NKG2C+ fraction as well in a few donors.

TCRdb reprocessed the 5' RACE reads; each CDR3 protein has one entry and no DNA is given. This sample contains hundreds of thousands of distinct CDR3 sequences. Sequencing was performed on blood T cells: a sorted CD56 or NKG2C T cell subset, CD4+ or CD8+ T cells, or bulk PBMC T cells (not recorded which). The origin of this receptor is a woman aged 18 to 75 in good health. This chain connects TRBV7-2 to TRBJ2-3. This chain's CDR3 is CASSLGFWSTDTQYF.